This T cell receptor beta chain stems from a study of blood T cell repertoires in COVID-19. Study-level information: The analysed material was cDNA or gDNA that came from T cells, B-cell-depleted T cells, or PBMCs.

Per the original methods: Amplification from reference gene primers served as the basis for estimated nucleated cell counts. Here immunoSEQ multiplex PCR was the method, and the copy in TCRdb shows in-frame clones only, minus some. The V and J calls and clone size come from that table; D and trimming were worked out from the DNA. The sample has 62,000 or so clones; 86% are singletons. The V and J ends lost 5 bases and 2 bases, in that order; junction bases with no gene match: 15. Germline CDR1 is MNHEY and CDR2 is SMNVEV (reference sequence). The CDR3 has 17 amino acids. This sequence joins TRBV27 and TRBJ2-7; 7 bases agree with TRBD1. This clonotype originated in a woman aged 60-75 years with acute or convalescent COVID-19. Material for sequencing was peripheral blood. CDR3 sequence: CASSQHNPGQRTYEQYF. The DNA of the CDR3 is TGTGCCAGCAGTCAACACAACCCGGGACAGAGGACCTACGAGCAGTACTTC.